In its sample, the clone carrying this T cell receptor beta chain was seen once. The data belong to a study of T cell responses to AZD1222 COVID-19 vaccine. The CDR3 contains 14 residues. V was clipped by 8 bases and J by 4 bases; unmatched bases: 9. Germline CDR1 and CDR2: SNHLY and FYNNEI. Assay used: immunoSEQ multiplex PCR; TCRdb lists only in-frame clones, some missing. The sample contains 100,000 or so clones, about 86% of which appear only once. This sequence originates from an adult in good health. This specimen was peripheral blood, taken on day 0 of AZD1222 vaccination. The chain has TRBV2 and TRBJ1-2; 8 bases map to TRBD1. CDR3 protein: CASVEDRATYGYTF. CDR3 nucleotide sequence: TGTGCCAGCGTAGAGGACAGGGCAACCTATGGCTACACCTTC. Looking up the rest from reference TRBV2 and TRBJ1-2 gives the full variable domain: EPEVTQTPSHQVTQMGQEVILRCVPISNHLYFYWYRQILGQKVEFLVSFYNNEISEKSEIFDDQFSVERPDGSNFTLKIRSTKLEDSAMYFCASVEDRATYGYTFGSGTRLTVV.